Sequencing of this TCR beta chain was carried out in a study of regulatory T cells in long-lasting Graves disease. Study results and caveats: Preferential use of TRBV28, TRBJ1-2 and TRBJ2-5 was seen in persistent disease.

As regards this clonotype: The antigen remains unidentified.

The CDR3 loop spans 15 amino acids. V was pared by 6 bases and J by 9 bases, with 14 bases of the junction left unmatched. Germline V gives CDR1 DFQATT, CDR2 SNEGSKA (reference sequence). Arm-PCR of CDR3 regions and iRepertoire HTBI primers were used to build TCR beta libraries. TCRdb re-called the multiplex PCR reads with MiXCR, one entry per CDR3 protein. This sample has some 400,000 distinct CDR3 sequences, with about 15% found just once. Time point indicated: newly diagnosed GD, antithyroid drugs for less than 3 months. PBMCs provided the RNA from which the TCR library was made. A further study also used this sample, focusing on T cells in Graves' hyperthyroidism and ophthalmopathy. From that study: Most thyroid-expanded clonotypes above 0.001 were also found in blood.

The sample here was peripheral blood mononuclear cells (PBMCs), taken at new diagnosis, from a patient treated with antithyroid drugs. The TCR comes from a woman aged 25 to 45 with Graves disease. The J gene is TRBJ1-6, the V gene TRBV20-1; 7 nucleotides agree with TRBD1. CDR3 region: CSAPPSTGNSSPLHF. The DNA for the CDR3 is TGCAGTGCCCCCCCCTCGACAGGGAACAGTTCACCCCTCCACTTT.